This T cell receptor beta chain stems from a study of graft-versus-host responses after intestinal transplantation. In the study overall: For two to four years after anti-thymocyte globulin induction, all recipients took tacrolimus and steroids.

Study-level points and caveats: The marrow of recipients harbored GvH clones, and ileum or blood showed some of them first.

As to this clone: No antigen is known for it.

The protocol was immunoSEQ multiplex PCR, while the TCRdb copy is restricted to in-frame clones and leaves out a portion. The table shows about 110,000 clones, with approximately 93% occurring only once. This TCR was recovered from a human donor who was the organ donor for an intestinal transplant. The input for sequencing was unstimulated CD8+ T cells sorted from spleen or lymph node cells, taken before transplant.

The CDR3 DNA reads TGTGCTAGTGGCATGAAGCGGTGGGAGACCCAGTACTTC. It specifies CASGMKRWETQYF. V and J are TRBV12-5 and TRBJ2-5; a weak D match, TRBD2 (5 bases). Trimming shortened V by 6 bases and J by 5 bases, and 13 bases separated the two germline ends. CDR1 and CDR2 (germline): LGHNT, FRNRAP. The CDR3 covers 13 residues.